Sequencing of this T cell receptor (beta chain) was carried out in a study of regulatory T cells in long-lasting Graves disease. Study results and caveats: Public clonotype sharing was higher in persistent than newly diagnosed patients. Only a small sample size was used, which may have cut accuracy. Persistent disease favored TRBV28, TRBJ1-2 and TRBJ2-5.

The time point was: persistent/refractory GD, antithyroid drugs over 5 years with positive TRAb. Extracted RNA from PBMCs served as the source of the TCR library. CDR3 length: 15 residues. With V trimmed by 0 bases and J by 5 bases, 6 bases remained unmatched. Germline V gives CDR1 SGHRS, CDR2 YFSETQ. Libraries of TCR beta came from iRepertoire HTBI primers plus Arm-PCR of CDR3 regions. Via MiXCR, TCRdb re-called the multiplex PCR reads, giving one row per CDR3 protein. The sample contains fewer than 450,000 distinct CDR3 sequences, around 24% of which appear only once. This clonotype was counted a few times. The target antigen is unknown.

This clonotype was obtained from a female donor with Graves disease. The chain combines TRBV5-1 with TRBJ1-1; 8 nucleotides line up with TRBD1. The sequences come from peripheral blood mononuclear cells (PBMCs), collected when the disease was refractory, from a patient treated with antithyroid drugs. CDR3 bases: TGCGCCAGCAGCTTGGGGGCGTACAGGGGGACTGAAGCTTTCTTT. Translated, it gives CASSLGAYRGTEAFF.